This paragraph covers one T cell receptor beta chain sequence. What it recognizes is unknown. Assay used: immunoSEQ multiplex PCR; TCRdb lists only in-frame clones, some missing. This repertoire shows over 100,000 clones, around 90% found once; its top ten account for approximately 8.4%. The germline V gene encodes CDR1 SEHNR and CDR2 FQNEAQ (reference sequence). The CDR3 runs 15 residues. With 5 bases removed from V and 1 base from J, the gap between germline ends came to 12 bases. This entry is derived from a study of T cell responses to AZD1222 COVID-19 vaccine. Findings and caveats of the study: Seropositive status at baseline applied to only a handful of AZD1222 recipients.

This receptor was identified in an adult in good health. The chain joins TRBV7-9 to TRBJ1-5; possibly TRBD1 for D (5 bases). Sequencing was performed on peripheral blood, taken on day 0 of AZD1222 vaccination. CDR3 DNA: TGTGCCAGCAGCCCTCTAGGGGACAGCAATCAGCCCCAGCATTTT. Encoded protein: CASSPLGDSNQPQHF.